The next 13 T cell receptor beta chains were all read from a single sample in a study of technical replicates of blood from a few donors. Here immunoSEQ multiplex PCR was the method, and the copy in TCRdb shows in-frame clones only, minus some. The table lists around 68,000 clones, 95% to 97% of them singletons. Sequencing used T cells isolated from PBMCs. The source is a human donor in good health.

The V gene is TRBV4-1, the J gene TRBJ2-7; 7 positions agree with TRBD2. CDR1 is MGHRA, CDR2 YSYEKL, per germline. CDR3 length equals 15 residues. The V segment lost 3 bases and the J segment 0 bases; nucleotides outside the gene matches: 5. The CDR3 DNA sequence: TGCGCCAGCAGCCACCTTAGCGGGTTCTCCTACGAGCAGTACTTC. It specifies CASSHLSGFSYEQYF.

This clone came up a few times. The chain combines TRBV29-1 with TRBJ1-1; D might be TRBD1 (6 bases). The CDR3 runs 13 residues. Between the trimmed V and J ends, which lost 3 bases and 1 base, there was a span of 9 bases. Germline V gene data show CDR1 as SQVTM and CDR2 as ANQGSEA. The CDR3 nucleotides read TGCAGCGTTGAGGGACAAGCGAACACTGAAGCTTTCTTT. Amino acid sequence: CSVEGQANTEAFF.

V usage is TRBV2 and J usage is TRBJ2-7; no clear D gene. CDR1 and CDR2 (germline): SNHLY, FYNNEI. This CDR3 is 11 amino acids long. V was clipped by 2 bases and J by 3 bases, with 2 bases between them. DNA of the CDR3: TGTGCCAGCAGTGAACTCTACGAGCAGTACTTC. The encoded protein is CASSELYEQYF.

The chain recombines TRBV29-1 with TRBJ2-5; possibly TRBD2 for D (6 bases). From germline, CDR1 is SQVTM and CDR2 ANQGSEA. The CDR3 spans 12 residues. V was cut by 3 bases and J by 5 bases, with 10 bases left in between. CDR3 protein: CSVERGLETQYF. CDR3 coding DNA: TGCAGCGTTGAGCGGGGTTTGGAGACCCAGTACTTC.

The chain carries TRBV4-2 and TRBJ2-7, with D unclear. Germline V lookup: CDR1 LGHNA, CDR2 YNFKEQ. CDR3 length: 15 amino acids. The ends were cut back, 0 bases at V and 3 bases at J, with 12 bases in the middle. Written as DNA, the CDR3 is TGTGCCAGCAGCCAAGAGGCCATGCCTTACTACGAGCAGTACTTC. Translating it yields CASSQEAMPYYEQYF.

The chain joins TRBV7-2 to TRBJ2-7, with 8 bases aligning to TRBD1. The CDR3 spans 14 residues. CDR1 and CDR2 (germline): SGHTA, FQGNSA. V shed 3 bases, J shed 5 bases, and the junction held 6 bases outside the gene matches. CDR3 amino acids: CASSFGQGSHEQYF. CDR3 sequence (DNA): TGTGCCAGCAGCTTTGGACAGGGTAGCCACGAGCAGTACTTC.

The chain is built from TRBV5-4 and TRBJ2-3; D uncertain. The CDR3 contains 12 residues. V was clipped by 2 bases and J by 2 bases, with 3 bases between them. Germline assignment: CDR1 SGHNT and CDR2 YYREEE (reference sequence). The CDR3 sequence: CASSFLTDTQYF. The CDR3, as DNA: TGTGCCAGCAGCTTTCTCACAGATACGCAGTATTTT.

The V and J genes are TRBV19 and TRBJ2-1; 13 bases match TRBD2. The CDR3 length is 14 residues. The V and J ends lost 7 bases and 8 bases, in that order; junction bases with no gene match: 5. CDR1 and CDR2 (germline): LNHDA, SQIVND (reference sequence). The CDR3 reads CASTTSGRKYEQFF. CDR3 in DNA: TGTGCCAGTACGACTAGCGGGAGGAAATATGAGCAGTTCTTC.

CDR3 nucleotide sequence: TGCGCCAGCAGCTTGGACGGGAGGAGGGGCTACGAGCAGTACTTC. This sequence encodes CASSLDGRRGYEQYF. The V gene is TRBV5-1, the J gene TRBJ2-7; TRBD2 agrees at 7 bases. Trimming removed 0 bases from V and 3 bases from J; junction bases left unmatched: 6. The germline gives CDR1 SGHRS, CDR2 YFSETQ. The CDR3 length is 15 residues.

The CDR3 protein is CLSSPTTTSEAFF. CDR3 nucleotide sequence: TGTCTAAGCTCACCTACTACAACCTCAGAAGCTTTCTTT. This chain uses TRBV18 with TRBJ1-1; D remains unclear. The CDR3 has 13 residues. Germline V gene sequence: CDR1 KGHSH, CDR2 LQKENI.

The chain is built from TRBV4-3 and TRBJ1-5; no clear D gene. The length of the CDR3 is 18 residues. Trimming removed 0 bases at V and 3 bases at J, with 18 bases between. Per the germline V gene, CDR1 is LGHNA and CDR2 is YSLEER. CDR3 loop: CASSQDVTEPRLNQPQHF. CDR3 DNA: TGCGCCAGCAGCCAAGATGTTACAGAACCCCGGCTCAATCAGCCCCAGCATTTT.

The chain is built from TRBV20-1 and TRBJ1-2; a possible D gene is TRBD1 (5 bases). There are 11 residues in the CDR3. Trimming took 8 bases from V and 9 from J, leaving 16 bases between them. Germline V gene lookup returns CDR1 DFQATT and CDR2 SNEGSKA (reference sequence). The CDR3 spells CSTTSGYRYTF. The CDR3 DNA follows: TGCAGTACGACTTCAGGGTATCGCTACACCTTC.

The V gene is TRBV28, the J gene TRBJ2-7, with 7 bases matching TRBD2. Trimming took 5 bases from V and 6 from J; bases not matched to a gene: 10. Germline loops: CDR1 MDHEN, CDR2 SYDVKM. The CDR3 covers 14 residues. The CDR3 protein is CASSVGRMGGEQYF. The CDR3 DNA reads as TGTGCCAGCAGTGTCGGGAGGATGGGCGGCGAGCAGTACTTC.